This note documents a single TCR beta chain sequence. The data derive from a study of blood T cell repertoires in COVID-19. In the study overall: Specimens from acute and convalescent COVID-19 originated in the United States, Italy and Spain. T cells, B-cell-depleted T cells, or PBMCs supplied cDNA or gDNA.

Germline CDR1 SGDLS, CDR2 YYNGEE. The CDR3 consists of 15 residues. Trimming removed 0 bases from V and 5 bases from J, with 14 bases in between. Original processing notes: Reference gene primer amplification yielded estimated nucleated cell counts. Clones were sequenced by immunoSEQ multiplex PCR, and TCRdb holds only the in-frame ones, with some missing. V, J and clone size are taken as reported in that table, and D and trimming were inferred from the DNA itself. The sample carries some 140,000 clones, roughly 80% recorded once. What was sequenced was peripheral blood. The chain employs TRBV9 and TRBJ1-1; no clear D. This TCR came from a woman aged 60 to 75 with acute or convalescent COVID-19. CDR3 sequence reads: CASSVAFGERTEAFF. The CDR3 nucleotides read TGTGCCAGCAGCGTAGCTTTTGGGGAGAGGACTGAAGCTTTCTTT.